Given below is one T cell receptor beta chain in context. Its matching antigen is unknown. These data are taken from a study of T cells in tuberculosis. Study-wide background: T cells were selected with CD1B tetramers loaded with glucose monomycolate. This South African cohort compared adolescents with or without latent tuberculosis against adults with active tuberculosis. Blood was taken before or within 7 days of anti-tuberculosis therapy.

Study-level results: Smaller alpha distances in active tuberculosis partly reflected shorter CDR3-alpha lengths.

The table came from immunoSEQ multiplex PCR; TCRdb's copy has only in-frame clones and leaves some out. The sample has tens of thousands of clones, roughly 90% seen once. Time point specified: new active TB diagnosis, blood taken before or within 7 days of starting treatment. The CDR3 is 18 amino acids. Per germline, CDR1 SGHDT and CDR2 YYEEEE. V lost 0 bases, J lost 6 bases, and 10 bases stayed unmatched. V usage is TRBV5-6 and J usage is TRBJ1-6; 9 positions match TRBD1. The sequencing used PBMCs, collected at tuberculosis diagnosis. This receptor was taken from an adult with tuberculosis. CDR3 in DNA: TGTGCCAGCAGCTTGGCCATATTTTTGACAGGGGGTAATTCACCCCTCCACTTT. Encoded protein: CASSLAIFLTGGNSPLHF.